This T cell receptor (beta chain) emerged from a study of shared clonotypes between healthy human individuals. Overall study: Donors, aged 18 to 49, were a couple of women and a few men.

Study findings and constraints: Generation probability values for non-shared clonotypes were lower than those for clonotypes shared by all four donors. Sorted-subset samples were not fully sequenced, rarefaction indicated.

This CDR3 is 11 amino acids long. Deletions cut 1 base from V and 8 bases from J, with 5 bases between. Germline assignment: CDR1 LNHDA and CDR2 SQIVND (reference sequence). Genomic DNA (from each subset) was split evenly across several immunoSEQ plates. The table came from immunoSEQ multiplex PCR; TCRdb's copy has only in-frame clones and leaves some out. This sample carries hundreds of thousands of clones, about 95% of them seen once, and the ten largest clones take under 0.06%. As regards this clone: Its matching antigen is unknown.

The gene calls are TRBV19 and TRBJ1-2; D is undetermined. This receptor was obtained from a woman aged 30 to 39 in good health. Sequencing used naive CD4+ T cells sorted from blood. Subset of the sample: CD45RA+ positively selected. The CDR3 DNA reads TGTGCCAGTAGTATAGTAGGAGGCTACACCTTC. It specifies CASSIVGGYTF.